This T cell receptor (beta chain) was profiled in a study of T-cell reconstitution after alpha-beta-depleted transplantation in children (dated by TCRdb to about 2016). Looking at the study overall: Using TCR repertoire profiling, the study followed T-cell immune reconstitution in a quantitative way in children after TCRalphabeta/CD19-depleted allogeneic hematopoietic cell transplantation. General study outcomes and caveats: Over subsequent months, a decline in hyperexpanded clone frequencies was noted, and after one year, T-cell counts and TCRbeta diversity were mostly ascribed to newly produced T cells. The high TCRbeta diversity at day 60 in some patients was ascribed to recipient T cells and intrathymic progenitors that had survived conditioning. The apparently early alphabetaT-cell count recovery about two months after transplant was reportedly dependent on only several hundred rapidly expanded clones derived from non-depleted graft cells.

The library was generated by PCR. The instrument given in TCRdb is Illumina HiSeq 2500. TCR libraries were prepared with molecular barcoding, using unique molecular identifiers to normalize TCRbeta repertoire quantification. TCRdb ran its own pipeline on the public reads, namely fastp trimming at Q25 and MiXCR clone calling, and kept in-frame beta chains. For every CDR3 protein sequence, its rows merge into one entry that carries the most common genes and DNA. This sample gives fewer than 700,000 distinct CDR3 sequences in total; 20% to 25% of them show up just once. Jointly, the top ten make up 11% to 15% of the sample. CDR1 LNHDA and CDR2 SQIVND are derived from the germline V gene (reference sequence). Reading from cysteine to phenylalanine, the CDR3 counts 14 amino acids. Just CDR3 DNA is preserved here, 42 bases in frame from base 1. V is reduced by 4 bases and J by 4 bases, leaving a spacing of 13 bases between them.

Concerning this clonotype itself: It has no known antigen specificity. It has no much larger one-base neighbor in the sample; base qualities were not kept.

Reading the label with the study, this specimen's treatment or condition is: allogeneic hematopoietic cell transplantation with graft depleted of TCRalphabeta T cells and CD19 B cells. The children who served as transplant recipients had been given grafts of TCRalphabeta/CD19-depleted allogeneic hematopoietic cells. The sample in question was PBMCs, mostly from graft donor cells, obtained 360 days after TCRalphabeta/CD19-depleted stem cell transplant. This clonotype originated in a boy less than two years old who had a stem cell transplant for acute myeloid leukemia, so the T cells may come from the graft donor. Rearrangement joined TRBV19 to TRBJ2-5, with a weak D call of TRBD1 (6 bases match). The sequenced DNA: TGTGCCAGTAGTAAACAGGGTAGTAGAGAGACCCAGTACTTC. Its amino acids are CASSKQGSRETQYF.